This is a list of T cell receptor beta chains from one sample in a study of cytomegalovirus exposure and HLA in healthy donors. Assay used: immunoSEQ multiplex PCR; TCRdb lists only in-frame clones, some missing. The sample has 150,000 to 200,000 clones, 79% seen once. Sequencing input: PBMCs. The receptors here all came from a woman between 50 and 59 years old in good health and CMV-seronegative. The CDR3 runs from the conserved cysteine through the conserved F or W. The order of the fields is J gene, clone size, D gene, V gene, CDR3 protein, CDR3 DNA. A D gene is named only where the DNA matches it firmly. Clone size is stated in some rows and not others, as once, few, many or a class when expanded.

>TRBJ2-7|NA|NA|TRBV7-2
CASSLGLTGAIYEQYF
TGTGCCAGCAGCTTAGGGTTGACGGGAGCTATCTACGAGCAGTACTTC
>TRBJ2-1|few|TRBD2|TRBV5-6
CASSLGLAGVYYNEQFF
TGTGCCAGCAGCTTGGGACTAGCGGGAGTTTACTACAATGAGCAGTTCTTC
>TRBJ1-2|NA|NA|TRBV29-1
CSVGGEGYTF
TGCAGCGTGGGAGGTGAGGGCTACACCTTC
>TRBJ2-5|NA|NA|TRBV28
CASSLWAASREQETQYF
TGTGCCAGCAGCCTCTGGGCGGCCTCCAGGGAACAAGAGACCCAGTACTTC
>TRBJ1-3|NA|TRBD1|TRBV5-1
CASSSSTGTGGAGNTIYF
TGCGCCAGCAGCTCCAGTACCGGGACAGGGGGCGCGGGAAACACCATATATTTT
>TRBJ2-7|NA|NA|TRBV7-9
CASSHGKSLGEQYF
TGTGCCAGCAGCCACGGGAAGAGTCTCGGCGAGCAGTACTTC
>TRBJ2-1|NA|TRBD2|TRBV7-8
CASSLGAGGDNEQFF
TGTGCCAGCAGCTTAGGAGCGGGGGGCGACAATGAGCAGTTCTTC
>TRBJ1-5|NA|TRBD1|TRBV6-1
CASRGQDNQPQHF
TGTGCCAGCAGGGGACAGGACAATCAGCCCCAGCATTTT
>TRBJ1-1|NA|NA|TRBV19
CASSIVNGEVSFF
TGTGCCAGTAGTATAGTTAATGGAGAGGTATCTTTCTTT
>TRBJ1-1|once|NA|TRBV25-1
CASSGEGGRGNTEAFF
TGTGCCAGCAGTGGGGAGGGGGGGCGCGGGAACACTGAAGCTTTCTTT
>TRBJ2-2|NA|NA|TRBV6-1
CASSAGVDTGELFF
TGTGCCAGCAGTGCGGGGGTCGACACCGGGGAGCTGTTTTTT
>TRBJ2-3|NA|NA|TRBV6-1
CASSQGGSTDTQYF
TGTGCCAGCAGCCAAGGGGGAAGCACAGATACGCAGTATTTT
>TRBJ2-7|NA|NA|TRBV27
CASSFDRHHEQYF
TGTGCCAGCAGTTTCGACCGACACCACGAGCAGTACTTC
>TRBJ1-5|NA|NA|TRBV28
CASSFAGRNNQPQHF
TGTGCCAGCAGTTTTGCGGGACGGAACAATCAGCCCCAGCATTTT
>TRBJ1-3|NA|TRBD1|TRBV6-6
CASSSGQLAGNTIYF
TGTGCCAGCAGTTCGGGACAGTTGGCCGGAAACACCATATATTTT
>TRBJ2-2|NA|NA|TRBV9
CASSVSGNGELFF
TGTGCCAGCAGCGTGTCGGGGAACGGGGAGCTGTTTTTT
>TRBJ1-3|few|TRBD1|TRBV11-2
CASSLSGTGVNTIYF
TGTGCCAGCAGCTTGTCTGGGACAGGGGTAAACACCATATATTTT
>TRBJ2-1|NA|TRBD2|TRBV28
CASRGSRGGSYNEQFF
TGTGCCAGCAGGGGATCTAGGGGAGGGTCCTACAATGAGCAGTTCTTC
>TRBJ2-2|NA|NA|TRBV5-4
CASTTQGPTGELFF
TGTGCCAGCACCACACAGGGCCCCACCGGGGAGCTGTTTTTT